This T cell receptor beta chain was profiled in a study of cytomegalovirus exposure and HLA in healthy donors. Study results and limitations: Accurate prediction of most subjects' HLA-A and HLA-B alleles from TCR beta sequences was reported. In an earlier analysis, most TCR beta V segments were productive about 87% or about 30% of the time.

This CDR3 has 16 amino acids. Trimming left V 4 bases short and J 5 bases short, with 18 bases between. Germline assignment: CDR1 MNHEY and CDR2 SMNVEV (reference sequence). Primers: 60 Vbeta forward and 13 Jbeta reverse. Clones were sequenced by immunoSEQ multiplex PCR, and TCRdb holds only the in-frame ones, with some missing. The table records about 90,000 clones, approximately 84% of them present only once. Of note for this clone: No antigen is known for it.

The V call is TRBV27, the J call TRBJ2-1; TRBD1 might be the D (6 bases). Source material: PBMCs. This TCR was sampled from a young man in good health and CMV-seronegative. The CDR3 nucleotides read TGTGCCAGCAGTTGGTGGTCGGGCAGGGGTGACAATGAGCAGTTCTTC. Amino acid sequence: CASSWWSGRGDNEQFF.